What follows are 22 T cell receptor beta chains derived from one specimen sequenced in a study of beta chain features in type 1 diabetes (dated by TCRdb to 2016 to 2019). Which antigens these TCRs recognize remains unknown. The full study reports these points: Type 1 diabetes patients showed a moderate but significant shortening of TCRB CDR3 length in all four CD4+ subsets.

Libraries were constructed by the immunoSEQ multiplex PCR assay. All of the isolated RNA was reverse transcribed with the High Capacity cDNA Reverse Transcription Kit, so expressed TCRB transcripts were sequenced. TCRdb retrieved this table from immuneACCESS and kept in-frame rearrangements only. Not all clones are present; in checked studies, unresolved V genes account for under half, and no reason is known for the remainder. The sample table records 150,000 to 200,000 clones; about 9% of these occur just once. The ten largest clones take up 0.7% of the sample. Sequencing was carried out using central memory CD4+ T cells from blood. These receptors were collected from a woman younger than 45 with type 1 diabetes.

V gene TRBV29-1 combines with J gene TRBJ2-3; a possible D gene is TRBD2 (5 bases). The germline gives CDR1 SQVTM, CDR2 ANQGSEA. The CDR3 totals 15 residues. Trimming removed 0 bases at V and 2 bases at J, with 12 bases between. Here the CDR3 reads CSVEDPRTATDTQYF. CDR3 sequence (DNA): TGCAGCGTTGAAGATCCGAGGACTGCCACAGATACGCAGTATTTT.

This clone was found a few times. CDR3 nucleotide sequence: TGTGCCAGCAGTTATTACGGGGAGCTGTTTTTT. Its protein is CASSYYGELFF. The V and J genes are TRBV28 and TRBJ2-2; D remains unclear. The germline V gene encodes CDR1 MDHEN and CDR2 SYDVKM. The CDR3 spans 11 residues. The V and J ends lost 4 bases and 7 bases respectively, with 4 bases between them.

The CDR3 loop reads CASSGQGRPAGYTF. The CDR3 DNA follows: TGTGCCAGCAGTGGACAGGGACGCCCGGCGGGCTACACCTTC. The chain recombines TRBV2 with TRBJ1-2, with TRBD1 matching over 7 bases. Per germline, CDR1 SNHLY and CDR2 FYNNEI. The CDR3 consists of 14 residues. The trim removed 4 bases at V and 8 bases at J, leaving 10 bases unmatched.

CDR3 region: CASGAYNEQFF. CDR3 nucleotide sequence: TGTGCTAGTGGTGCGTACAATGAGCAGTTCTTC. The chain couples TRBV12-5 to TRBJ2-1; no clear D. The CDR3 spans 11 residues. Germline CDR1 and CDR2: LGHNT and FRNRAP. The V gene lost 5 bases and the J gene lost 4 bases, with 3 bases spanning the gap.

This chain uses TRBV7-3 with TRBJ1-1; D remains ambiguous. Trimming stripped 1 base from V and 4 bases from J, with 7 bases between. There are 13 residues in the CDR3. Germline V gene sequence: CDR1 SGHTA, CDR2 FQGTGA. The CDR3, as DNA: TGTGCCAGCAGCTTAAGCGGTGGCACTGAAGCTTTCTTT. Its translation is CASSLSGGTEAFF.

The gene calls are TRBV6-1 and TRBJ1-1, with 8 bases lining up with TRBD1. CDR3 length equals 13 residues. CDR1 and CDR2 from the germline V gene are MNHNS and SASEGT. Unmatched junction bases numbered 3, after V lost 5 bases and J lost 4 bases. The CDR3 DNA follows: TGTGCCAGCAGTATAACAGGGGGCACTGAAGCTTTCTTT. Encoded protein: CASSITGGTEAFF.

The gene calls are TRBV30 and TRBJ1-1; 8 bases match TRBD1. Germline-derived CDR1 and CDR2 are GTSNPN and SVGIG (reference sequence). This CDR3 is 12 amino acids long. V shed 8 bases, J shed 6 bases, and the junction held 8 bases outside the gene matches. In DNA form, the CDR3 reads TGTGCCGGGAACAGGGGGAGACCTGAAGCTTTCTTT. Amino acids: CAGNRGRPEAFF. Drawing the rest from reference TRBV30 and TRBJ1-1, the complete variable domain is SQTIHQWPATLVQPVGSPLSLECTVEGTSNPNLYWYRQAAGRGLQLLFYSVGIGQISSEVPQNLSASRPQDRQFILSSKKLLLSDSGFYLCAGNRGRPEAFFGQGTRLTVV.

The chain uses TRBV5-6 and TRBJ2-1; 10 positions match TRBD2. The CDR3 totals 16 residues. V was pared by 7 bases and J by 7 bases, with 14 bases of the junction left unmatched. Germline CDR1 SGHDT, CDR2 YYEEEE. The CDR3 DNA is TGTGCCAGCCAAACCCCCTCTAGCGGGAGAACGAATGAGCAGTTCTTC. Translated: CASQTPSSGRTNEQFF. Supplemented by reference TRBV5-6 and TRBJ2-1, the full variable domain reads DAGVTQSPTHLIKTRGQQVTLRCSPKSGHDTVSWYQQALGQGPQFIFQYYEEEERQRGNFPDRFSGHQFPNYSSELNVNALLLGDSALYLCASQTPSSGRTNEQFFGPGTRLTVL.

The V and J genes are TRBV6-5 and TRBJ1-2; D unresolved. The CDR3 sequence is 15 residues long. V lost 1 base and J lost 0, with 9 bases in between. Germline CDR1 and CDR2: MNHEY and SVGAGI. Here the CDR3 reads CASSYYGDANYGYTF. CDR3 nucleotides: TGTGCCAGCAGTTACTACGGGGATGCTAACTATGGCTACACCTTC.

This clone was seen a handful of times. The V call is TRBV5-1, the J call TRBJ2-1, with no clear D. This CDR3 has 13 residues. The germline V gene encodes CDR1 SGHRS and CDR2 YFSETQ. V was shortened by 0 bases and J by 4 bases, with 5 bases between the two germline ends. CDR3 loop: CASSLDIYNEQFF. CDR3 DNA: TGCGCCAGCAGCTTGGACATATACAATGAGCAGTTCTTC.

The chain combines TRBV2 with TRBJ1-4; TRBD1 agrees at 10 bases. The ends lost 8 bases at V and 8 bases at J; junction bases unmatched: 5. Germline lookup yields CDR1 SNHLY and CDR2 FYNNEI. CDR3 length: 13 amino acids. The CDR3 DNA reads as TGTGCCAGCTCCGGGACAGGGGAGGAAAAACTGTTTTTT. Protein product: CASSGTGEEKLFF.

This clone was counted a few times. The V call is TRBV5-1, the J call TRBJ2-3; D may be TRBD2 (5 bases). CDR3 length equals 16 residues. Germline values: CDR1 SGHRS, CDR2 YFSETQ. Trimming took off 0 bases at V and 3 bases at J, with 14 bases between the two ends. The DNA for the CDR3 is TGCGCCAGCAGCTTGGCCGTAGAAGCGGTAACAGATACGCAGTATTTT. Encoded protein: CASSLAVEAVTDTQYF.

The sample holds a few counts of this clone. This CDR3 is also generated by other DNA sequences in the sample. This sequence joins TRBV29-1 and TRBJ1-2; 11 bases align to TRBD1. Germline CDR1 is SQVTM and CDR2 is ANQGSEA. The CDR3 spans 14 residues. J lost 2 bases, V lost 3 bases, and 2 bases had no gene match. The CDR3 here is CSVERDRGNYGYTF. The CDR3, as DNA: TGCAGCGTTGAGCGGGACAGGGGGAACTATGGCTACACCTTC.

This clone was detected a few times. This sequence joins TRBV5-1 and TRBJ2-1; TRBD1 matches at 9 bases. Unmatched junction bases numbered 11, after V lost 4 bases and J lost 9 bases. Germline assignment: CDR1 SGHRS and CDR2 YFSETQ. The CDR3 extends over 15 amino acids. Here the CDR3 DNA reads TGCGCCAGCAGCACTGGACAGGGGTCGTTCGGTGAGCAGTTCTTC. This translates into CASSTGQGSFGEQFF.

V is TRBV14 and J is TRBJ1-1; D gene unclear. Per germline, CDR1 SGHDN and CDR2 FVKESK. The CDR3 covers 13 residues. Trimming took 0 bases from V and 7 from J, leaving 9 bases between them. The CDR3 loop reads CASSQDGGIEAFF. CDR3 DNA sequence: TGTGCCAGCAGCCAAGACGGTGGTATTGAAGCTTTCTTT. The variable domain in full, with the rest retrieved from reference TRBV14 and TRBJ1-1, is EAGVTQFPSHSVIEKGQTVTLRCDPISGHDNLYWYRRVMGKEIKFLLHFVKESKQDESGMPNNRFLAERTGGTYSTLKVQPAELEDSGVYFCASSQDGGIEAFFGQGTRLTVV.

The chain links TRBV6-5 to TRBJ1-1; TRBD1 might be the D (5 bases). V was clipped by 2 bases and J by 5 bases, with 12 bases between them. Per the germline V gene, CDR1 is MNHEY and CDR2 is SVGAGI. This CDR3 is 14 amino acids long. Here the CDR3 DNA reads TGTGCCAGCAGTTACGGGGCCCGACGGACTGAAGCTTTCTTT. It encodes CASSYGARRTEAFF.

The chain recombines TRBV11-2 with TRBJ1-2; D call uncertain. V was pared by 5 bases and J by 1 base, with 5 bases between. The CDR3 loop spans 12 amino acids. CDR1 SGHAT and CDR2 FQNNGV come from the germline V gene. DNA of the CDR3: TGTGCCAGCAGCCCTATTAACTATGGCTACACCTTC. This translates into CASSPINYGYTF.

V usage is TRBV6-5 and J usage is TRBJ2-7, with 7 bases that match TRBD1. The CDR3 spans 15 residues. Per the germline V gene, CDR1 is MNHEY and CDR2 is SVGAGI. The V segment lost 0 bases and the J segment 3 bases; nucleotides outside the gene matches: 5. Here the CDR3 reads CASSYSGTEYYEQYF. The DNA for the CDR3 is TGTGCCAGCAGTTACTCCGGGACAGAGTACTACGAGCAGTACTTC.

The chain couples TRBV29-1 to TRBJ1-1; TRBD1 might be the D (5 bases). CDR1 is SQVTM, CDR2 ANQGSEA, per germline. The CDR3 spans 14 residues. V gave up 1 base and J gave up 1 base, with 10 bases separating them. CDR3 residues: CSVEVGLQNTEAFF. CDR3 bases: TGCAGCGTTGAAGTGGGACTCCAGAACACTGAAGCTTTCTTT. Based on the CDR3 plus reference TRBV29-1 and TRBJ1-1, the full variable domain is SAVISQKPSRDICQRGTSLTIQCQVDSQVTMMFWYRQQPGQSLTLIATANQGSEATYESGFVIDKFPISRPNLTFSTLTVSNMSPEDSSIYLCSVEVGLQNTEAFFGQGTRLTVV.

There are many counts of this clone. The chain links TRBV23-1 to TRBJ2-3; 9 positions match TRBD2. TRBV23-1 is filed as an ORF, its function uncertain. The CDR3 has 17 residues. With 6 bases clipped from V and 8 bases from J, the junction kept 18 bases outside the gene matches. CDR3 residues: CASSPRGLAGTAGTQYF. CDR3 sequence (DNA): TGCGCCAGCAGCCCCCGGGGGCTAGCGGGAACCGCGGGTACGCAGTATTTT.

This clone occurred a few times. The chain joins TRBV2 to TRBJ2-2, with a tentative D call TRBD2 (7 bases). V was trimmed by 3 bases and J by 3 bases, leaving 14 bases between them. CDR3 length: 16 amino acids. The V gene's germline CDR1 is SNHLY and CDR2 FYNNEI. CDR3 nucleotide sequence: TGTGCCAGCAGTGATCGGGGGGCTGTGTACACCGGGGAGCTGTTTTTT. Its translation: CASSDRGAVYTGELFF.

This clone has more than one count but fewer than ten. This rearrangement joins TRBV10-3 to TRBJ2-1; D is possibly TRBD2 (6 bases). Trimming left V 3 bases short and J 9 bases short, with 15 bases between. The CDR3 covers 14 residues. Germline CDR1 is ENHRY and CDR2 is SYGVKD. This CDR3 is CAISDGGSGAEQFF. For the CDR3, the DNA is TGTGCCATCAGTGATGGGGGGAGCGGTGCTGAGCAGTTCTTC.